The 27 T cell receptor beta chains in this list originate from one sample, sequenced in a study of T cells in Graves' hyperthyroidism and ophthalmopathy. Researchers took RNA transcripts and amplified the TCR beta CDR3 regions from them. The HTBI primer set was used in a first-round RT-PCR of the TCR CDR3. MiXCR, applied by TCRdb to the multiplex PCR reads, yields one record per CDR3 protein. This sample carries around 760,000 distinct CDR3 sequences, 30% to 40% of them seen once, and the ten largest clones take around 29%. Sequencing was done on a sample of blood. These TCRs come from a middle-aged woman with Graves' hyperthyroidism.

This clonotype was recorded many times. J is TRBJ1-3 and V is TRBV14; 7 nucleotides align to TRBD1. Germline V gives CDR1 SGHDN, CDR2 FVKESK. V dropped 4 bases and J dropped 4; count of bases not matched to a gene: 7. The CDR3 totals 15 residues. The chain's CDR3 is CASSRRQGLGNTIYF. The CDR3 nucleotides are TGTGCCAGCAGCCGACGACAGGGACTCGGAAACACCATATATTTT.

With regard to this clonotype: One base away lies a much larger clone, so this may be a sequencing read error. As the CDR3 is not closed by the conserved phenylalanine or tryptophan, this likely results from a read error. This chain links TRBV7-2 with TRBJ2-7; either TRBD1 or TRBD2 may supply D (5 bases each). Deletions cut 4 bases from V and 4 bases from J, with 11 bases between. The germline V gene has CDR1 SGHTA and CDR2 FQGNSA. The CDR3 length is 13 residues. The CDR3 region is CASSWGPEYEQYL. The DNA for the CDR3 is TGTGCCAGCAGCTGGGGACCCGAATACGAGCAGTACCTC.

Many counts were recorded for this clonotype. The chain combines TRBV7-2 with TRBJ1-4; D possibly corresponds to TRBD1 (5 bases). Germline CDR1 reads SGHTA; CDR2 reads FQGNSA. V lost 1 base and J 8 bases, leaving 11 bases between the germline ends. The CDR3 runs 14 residues. Written as DNA, the CDR3 is TGTGCCAGCAGCTTAGGCGGAGGGGCCGAAAAACTGTTTTTT. It is translated as CASSLGGGAEKLFF.

The J gene is TRBJ1-5, the V gene TRBV19; D is unclear. V was clipped by 1 base and J by 3 bases, with 10 bases between them. The germline CDR1 and CDR2 sequences are LNHDA and SQIVND (reference sequence). The CDR3 is 15 amino acids. CDR3 coding DNA: TGTGCCAGTAGTATAGTTGGGCAGTCCAATCAGCCCCAGCATTTT. Translated, it gives CASSIVGQSNQPQHF. The complete variable domain, with remaining parts taken from reference TRBV19 and TRBJ1-5, reads DGGITQSPKYLFRKEGQNVTLSCEQNLNHDAMYWYRQDPGQGLRLIYYSQIVNDFQKGDIAEGYSVSREKKESFPLTVTSAQKNPTAFYLCASSIVGQSNQPQHFGDGTRLSIL.

The chain combines TRBV25-1 with TRBJ2-7, with 8 bases fitting TRBD1. V gave up 3 bases and J gave up 4 bases; unmatched junction bases: 8. The CDR3 has 15 residues. The germline CDR1 and CDR2 sequences are MGHDK and SYGVNS. In DNA, the CDR3 is TGTGCCAGCAGTGACCAACGGACAGGGTCTTACGAGCAGTACTTC. It specifies CASSDQRTGSYEQYF.

Of note for this clonotype: A read error may produce the germline difference seen at one junction end. The J gene is TRBJ1-5, the V gene TRBV7-2; D possibly corresponds to TRBD1 (6 bases). The length of the CDR3 is 13 residues. Germline V CDR1 and CDR2: SGHTA, FQGNSA. CDR3 nucleotides: TGTGCCGGCAGCTCGGAGGGGGGTCAGCCCCAGCATTTT. Its protein product is CAGSSEGGQPQHF.

A note on this clonotype: Since no conserved phenylalanine or tryptophan closes the CDR3, a read error is the likely cause. This sequence joins TRBV20-1 and TRBJ2-6; D is unresolved. CDR1 and CDR2 from the germline V gene are DFQATT and SNEGSKA (reference sequence). Trimming shortened V by 6 bases and J by 3 bases, and 6 bases separated the two germline ends. This CDR3 is built from 12 residues. The CDR3, as DNA: TGCAGTGCCCCGGTTGGGGCCAACGTCCTGACTCTC. It translates to CSAPVGANVLTL.

The genes are TRBV7-2 and TRBJ2-3; 7 bases match TRBD2. Trimming took 1 base from V and 1 from J; bases not matched to a gene: 11. Germline V gene data show CDR1 as SGHTA and CDR2 as FQGNSA. This CDR3 has 18 residues. In DNA, the CDR3 is TGTGCCAGCAGCTTAGTTTTGTTTCTGGCGGGGGGCACAGATACGCAGTATTTT. Translation gives CASSLVLFLAGGTDTQYF.

This rearrangement joins TRBV4-1 to TRBJ1-1; D gene uncertain. The CDR3 is 15 residues long. From germline, CDR1 is MGHRA and CDR2 YSYEKL. V was pared by 5 bases and J by 1 base, with 14 bases between. CDR3: CASSTLERANTEAFF. DNA for the CDR3: TGCGCCAGCAGCACCCTAGAACGAGCGAACACTGAAGCTTTCTTT.

Note on this clonotype: This may be a read error, as it is one base from a much larger clone. V is TRBV19 and J is TRBJ1-4; D is perhaps TRBD1 (5 bases). The CDR3 is 14 amino acids. Germline V gene sequence: CDR1 LNHDA, CDR2 SQIVND (reference sequence). This chain's CDR3 is CSSSYRQGIEKLFF. CDR3 sequence (DNA): TGTTCCAGTAGTTATCGGCAGGGCATTGAAAAACTGTTTTTT.

With respect to this clonotype: This clone may be a read error of a much larger clone one base away. This chain uses TRBV7-8 with TRBJ1-1, with 7 bases fitting TRBD1. The germline V gene encodes CDR1 SGHVS and CDR2 FQNEAQ. This CDR3 spans 15 amino acids. The CDR3 region is CAISRRGQMNTEAFF. The CDR3 DNA reads as TGTGCCATCAGCCGACGGGGACAGATGAACACTGAAGCTTTCTTT.

This clonotype came up many times. The V gene is TRBV12-3 or TRBV12-4, the J gene TRBJ1-5, with TRBD1 matching 7 bases. V lost 6 bases, J lost 4 bases, and 6 bases stayed unmatched. This CDR3 contains 14 residues. This CDR3 reads CASSRQGLNQPQHF. The CDR3 bases are TGTGCCAGCAGCCGACAGGGACTGAATCAGCCCCAGCATTTT.

This clonotype was observed a few times. The V and J genes are TRBV20-1 and TRBJ2-2, with D unresolved. The CDR3 has 14 residues. Looked up from germline, CDR1 is DFQATT and CDR2 is SNEGSKA (reference sequence). The V end was cut by 0 bases, the J end by 6 bases, with 11 bases between. The CDR3 bases are TGCAGTGCTAGAGATTCCTCTAAGGCCGGGGAGCTGTTTTTT. Translated, it gives CSARDSSKAGELFF.

The chain recombines TRBV6-6 with TRBJ1-2; TRBD1 agrees at 10 bases. Germline V gene lookup returns CDR1 MNHNY and CDR2 SVGAGI (reference sequence). The trim removed 5 bases at V and 4 bases at J, leaving 4 bases unmatched. This CDR3 comprises 14 residues. CDR3 protein: CASSKGQGGYGYTF. CDR3 bases: TGTGCCAGCAGTAAAGGACAGGGGGGCTATGGCTACACCTTC.

At least ten counts were recorded for this clonotype. The J gene is TRBJ1-6, the V gene TRBV7-2; D uncertain. This CDR3 region has 16 residues. Trimming removed 6 bases at V and 7 bases at J, with 19 bases between. Per the germline V gene, CDR1 is SGHTA and CDR2 is FQGNSA. For the CDR3, the DNA is TGTGCCAGCAGTCCCGCTGGAGGGCGGCGGAATTCACCCCTCCACTTT. This codes for CASSPAGGRRNSPLHF.

In this sample, this clonotype turned up a few times. V is TRBV4-3 and J is TRBJ2-5; 9 bases fit TRBD2. CDR3 size: 16 residues. Losses at the gene ends were 3 bases for V and 2 bases for J; bases not matched to a gene: 7. Germline V gene sequence: CDR1 LGHNA, CDR2 YSLEER. As DNA, the CDR3 is TGCGCCAGCAGCCAGGGTAGCGGGGGATTTCAAGAGACCCAGTACTTC. Residues: CASSQGSGGFQETQYF.

This clonotype has only a few counts. The rearrangement joins TRBV5-8 to TRBJ1-1, with 8 nucleotides matching TRBD1. With V trimmed by 0 bases and J by 0 bases, 7 bases remained unmatched. CDR3 size: 17 residues. Germline V gene data show CDR1 as SGHTS and CDR2 as YDEGEE. CDR3 loop: CASSLVGQGTMNTEAFF. Written as DNA, the CDR3 is TGTGCCAGCAGCTTGGTTGGACAGGGCACAATGAACACTGAAGCTTTCTTT.

This clonotype has ten or more counts. Here the CDR3 reads CASSVGPIPGFTPLHF. CDR3 coding DNA: TGTGCCAGCAGCGTAGGGCCGATCCCCGGTTTTACACCCCTCCACTTT. The V call is TRBV9, the J call TRBJ1-6; D unclear. This CDR3 contains 16 residues. The V gene's germline CDR1 is SGDLS and CDR2 YYNGEE. Trimming left V 0 bases short and J 11 bases short, with 18 bases between. Full variable domain (outside the CDR3, taken from reference TRBV9 and TRBJ1-6): DSGVTQTPKHLITATGQRVTLRCSPRSGDLSVYWYQQSLDQGLQFLIQYYNGEERAKGNILERFSAQQFPDLHSELNLSSLELGDSALYFCASSVGPIPGFTPLHFGNGTRLTVT.

The rearrangement links TRBV7-2 to TRBJ1-2; D may be TRBD1 (5 bases). V gave up 1 base and J gave up 7 bases, with 16 bases separating them. The CDR3 has 15 amino acids. Germline lookup yields CDR1 SGHTA and CDR2 FQGNSA. Written as DNA, the CDR3 is TGTGCCAGCAGCTTAGATCCCGGAGGGGCTCGTGGCTACACCTTC. Translated, it gives CASSLDPGGARGYTF.

This clonotype turned up a few times. V and J are TRBV3-1 and TRBJ1-3; D remains unclear. CDR3 size: 15 residues. Deletions cut 0 bases from V and 2 bases from J, with 8 bases between. The V gene's germline CDR1 is LGHDT and CDR2 YNNKEL (reference sequence). The CDR3 sequence is CASSQDQFPGNTIYF. In nucleotides, the CDR3 is TGTGCCAGCAGCCAAGATCAGTTCCCTGGAAACACCATATATTTT.

The chain links TRBV7-8 to TRBJ1-5; D not resolved. Trimming cost V 4 bases and J 1 base, with 17 bases left between them. CDR1 SGHVS and CDR2 FQNEAQ come from the germline V gene. The CDR3 is 17 residues long. CDR3 residues: CASSSASLRESNQPQHF. The CDR3 DNA sequence: TGTGCCAGCAGCTCAGCCTCTCTAAGGGAGAGCAATCAGCCCCAGCATTTT.

This clonotype came up many times. The rearrangement links TRBV2 to TRBJ1-1; D unresolved. Germline values: CDR1 SNHLY, CDR2 FYNNEI. This CDR3 comprises 16 residues. V was trimmed by 7 bases and J by 6 bases, leaving 24 bases between them. CDR3 DNA sequence: TGTGCCAGCACGCGTCGTGGGCGGTTGGATGGGGCTGAAGCTTTCTTT. Translating it yields CASTRRGRLDGAEAFF.

A few counts support this clonotype. V gene TRBV7-9 combines with J gene TRBJ2-7, with 10 bases lining up with TRBD2. Germline V CDR1 and CDR2: SEHNR, FQNEAQ (reference sequence). The CDR3 extends over 16 amino acids. The V gene end was trimmed by 0 bases and the J gene end by 3 bases; junction bases not matched to a gene: 5. This chain's CDR3 is CASSLALGTSVYEQYF. The CDR3 coding sequence is TGTGCCAGCAGCTTAGCGTTGGGGACTAGCGTCTACGAGCAGTACTTC.

This clonotype showed up many times. This chain links TRBV13 with TRBJ2-7; D unclear. The CDR3 runs 13 residues. The germline V and J ends were trimmed by 2 bases and 3 bases, with 8 bases remaining between them. Germline V gene lookup returns CDR1 PRHDT and CDR2 FYEKMQ (reference sequence). CDR3 bases: TGTGCCAGCAGCTTACGACCTTTCTACGAGCAGTACTTC. This gives the protein CASSLRPFYEQYF.

This clonotype was observed a few times. The chain uses TRBV2 and TRBJ1-2; D is unresolved. Trimming removed 4 bases at V and 4 bases at J, with 10 bases between. There are 13 residues in the CDR3. The germline CDR1 and CDR2 sequences are SNHLY and FYNNEI. The CDR3 nucleotides read TGTGCCAGCAGTGGGGTGGACCCCTATGGCTACACCTTC. Amino acid sequence: CASSGVDPYGYTF.

In this sample, this clonotype turned up a few times. The CDR3 loop is CASSLGRGAGGGKQYF. For the CDR3, the DNA is TGTGCCAGCAGCTTAGGCCGGGGGGCAGGGGGCGGTAAGCAGTACTTC. The genes are TRBV7-8 and TRBJ2-7; D perhaps matches TRBD1 (8 bases). V was pared by 1 base and J by 8 bases, with 21 bases between. Germline CDR1 is SGHVS and CDR2 is FQNEAQ. The length of the CDR3 is 16 residues.

This clonotype was seen only a few times. V gene TRBV7-2 combines with J gene TRBJ2-2; D might be TRBD1 or TRBD2, each matching 5 bases. CDR1 SGHTA and CDR2 FQGNSA come from the germline V gene. The germline V and J ends were trimmed by 2 bases and 6 bases, with 16 bases remaining between them. The CDR3 length is 16 residues. The CDR3: CASSLSWAGTAGELFF. As DNA, the CDR3 is TGTGCCAGCAGCTTAAGTTGGGCAGGGACGGCCGGGGAGCTGTTTTTT.